This is a list of T cell receptor beta chains from one sample in a study of blood T cell repertoires in COVID-19. Sequenced by immunoSEQ multiplex PCR; TCRdb stores in-frame clones only, minus some. Of more than 85,000 clones listed, more than 65% are singletons. Sequencing was carried out using peripheral blood. These TCRs come from a woman of 80 years or more with acute or convalescent COVID-19. The CDR3 runs from the conserved cysteine through the conserved F or W. D genes are given only for firm matches. The size of a clone is reported for some rows only, either as once, few or many, or as a class for expanded clones.

cdr3_aa cdr3_nt v_call clone_size j_call d_call
CASSPVQRNTEAFF TGCGCCAGCAGCCCGGTACAGAGAAACACTGAAGCTTTCTTT TRBV5-1 . TRBJ1-1 .
CASSLAGAGNTEAFF TGTGCCAGCAGCTTAGCGGGGGCGGGGAACACTGAAGCTTTCTTT TRBV5-4 . TRBJ1-1 .
CASSSGATGNTIYF TGTGCCAGCTCTTCCGGTGCCACGGGAAACACCATATATTTT TRBV18 few TRBJ1-3 .
CASSESSRAGETQYF TGCGCCAGCAGTGAGAGTTCCAGGGCCGGAGAGACCCAGTACTTC TRBV10-1 few TRBJ2-5 .
CASSPRQGASYEQYF TGTGCCAGCAGCCCTCGACAGGGGGCTTCCTACGAGCAGTACTTC TRBV9 . TRBJ2-7 TRBD1
CASRADRGHQETQYF TGCGCCAGCAGAGCGGACAGGGGGCACCAAGAGACCCAGTACTTC TRBV5-1 few TRBJ2-5 TRBD1
CASSRTQRVTEAFF TGTGCCAGCAGCAGAACCCAGAGGGTGACTGAAGCTTTCTTT TRBV7-6 . TRBJ1-1 .
CASSDSGGRYGYTF TGTGCCAGCAGTGACTCGGGGGGACGGTATGGCTACACCTTC TRBV6-4 few TRBJ1-2 .
CATSRGLAAYNEQFF TGTGCCACCAGCAGAGGTCTAGCGGCCTACAATGAGCAGTTCTTC TRBV15 . TRBJ2-1 TRBD2
CASLKGWWDTGELFF TGTGCCAGCCTAAAGGGGTGGTGGGACACCGGGGAGCTGTTTTTT TRBV28 . TRBJ2-2 .
CASSENGQGLSTEAFF TGTGCCAGCAGTGAAAACGGACAGGGCTTGAGTACTGAAGCTTTCTTT TRBV2 . TRBJ1-1 TRBD1